The 14 T cell receptor beta chains below all came from one sample that was sequenced in a study of glioma-infiltrating T cells. Using RNA template, CDR3s of TCR alpha and beta were amplified with iRepertoire arm-PCR. TCRdb used MiXCR to reprocess the multiplex PCR reads, holding one entry per CDR3 protein. The profile covers 300,000 to 450,000 distinct CDR3 sequences, with about 40% appearing a single time and around 11% taken by the ten largest. Input material: glioma tissue, nonneoplastic brain tissue, or PBMCs (not recorded which). The receptors shown here come from a human donor with low-grade glioma or glioblastoma, undergoing nonglioma brain surgery, or in good health (not recorded which).

As for this clonotype: An end of the junction does not agree with germline; a read error may underlie this. This chain connects TRBV20-1 to TRBJ1-2; 8 bases line up with TRBD1. The CDR3 consists of 14 residues. CDR1 DFQATT and CDR2 SNEGSKA come from the germline V gene (reference sequence). The CDR3 spells CSASPRGQHYGYAF. In nucleotides, the CDR3 is TGCAGTGCTAGCCCCAGGGGGCAACACTATGGCTACGCCTTC.

This clonotype was observed a handful of times. CDR3 region: CASSYQYGLSYEQYF. The CDR3 bases are TGTGCCAGCAGTTACCAATACGGGCTGTCCTACGAGCAGTACTTC. The rearrangement links TRBV6-5 to TRBJ2-7; D is uncertain. V was trimmed by 2 bases and J by 1 base, leaving 12 bases between them. CDR1 and CDR2 from the germline V gene are MNHEY and SVGAGI. The CDR3 runs 15 residues.

For this clonotype: A much larger clone sits a single nucleotide away, making a read error possible. The chain recombines TRBV20-1 with TRBJ2-3; D is ambiguous. This CDR3 has 13 residues. Germline V gives CDR1 DFQATT, CDR2 SNEGSKA (reference sequence). V was trimmed by 4 bases and J by 0 bases, leaving 8 bases between them. DNA for the CDR3: TGCAGTGCTAAGGCCAGGAGCACAGATACGCAGTATTTT. The encoded protein is CSAKARSTDTQYF.

This clonotype occurred many times. CDR3 sequence (DNA): TGCAGTGCCAACAGACCTAGCGGGAGGTACGAGCAGTACTTC. This codes for CSANRPSGRYEQYF. The genes are TRBV20-1 and TRBJ2-7; 11 bases align to TRBD2. The CDR3 length is 14 residues. J gave up 4 bases and V 6 bases, and 8 bases lay outside the gene matches. CDR1 is DFQATT and CDR2 is SNEGSKA in the germline V gene (reference sequence).

This chain joins TRBV29-1 and TRBJ2-2; D is perhaps TRBD2 (6 bases). The CDR3 runs to 13 residues. Trimming removed 4 bases at V and 2 bases at J, with 8 bases between. Germline CDR1 and CDR2: SQVTM and ANQGSEA. The CDR3 sequence is CSVARGNTGELFF. The CDR3 DNA sequence: TGCAGCGTTGCGCGGGGAAACACCGGGGAGCTGTTTTTT.

This clonotype came up a few times. The rearrangement uses TRBV28 and TRBJ2-5; 9 nucleotides align to TRBD1. The CDR3 runs to 15 residues. With V trimmed by 7 bases and J by 7 bases, 13 bases remained unmatched. CDR1 MDHEN and CDR2 SYDVKM come from the germline V gene. The CDR3 DNA reads TGTGCCAGCATCCCACCAGGACAGGGGTCTAGGACCCAGTACTTC. Its translation: CASIPPGQGSRTQYF.

The chain uses TRBV20-1 and TRBJ2-2, with TRBD2 matching over 14 bases. Germline values: CDR1 DFQATT, CDR2 SNEGSKA (reference sequence). V lost 4 bases, J lost 5 bases, and 3 bases stayed unmatched. The CDR3 runs to 15 residues. This CDR3 reads CSAMTSGRGTGELFF. CDR3 sequence (DNA): TGCAGTGCTATGACTAGCGGGAGGGGTACCGGGGAGCTGTTTTTT.

J is TRBJ2-1 and V is TRBV29-1; possibly TRBD1 for D (6 bases). Germline V gene lookup returns CDR1 SQVTM and CDR2 ANQGSEA. The CDR3 sequence is 11 residues long. In DNA form, the CDR3 reads TGCACCGGACAGAGTTACAATGAGCAGTTCTTC. Amino acid sequence: CTGQSYNEQFF.

In the case of this clonotype: Given a much more abundant clone one base away, this may be a read error. The chain couples TRBV6-2 or TRBV6-3 to TRBJ1-1, with 7 positions matching TRBD1. Germline CDR1 is MNHEY and CDR2 is SVGEGT. The trim removed 0 bases at V and 7 bases at J, leaving 11 bases unmatched. This CDR3 is 16 amino acids long. For the CDR3, the DNA is TGTGCCAGCAGTTACTCGAAGGGACAGTGGGTTGATGAAGCTTTCTTT. It specifies CASSYSKGQWVDEAFF.

V gene TRBV24-1 combines with J gene TRBJ2-2; perhaps TRBD2 as D (5 bases). Germline assignment: CDR1 KGHDR and CDR2 SFDVKD. With 3 bases removed from V and 5 bases from J, the gap between germline ends came to 15 bases. The CDR3 spans 16 residues. CDR3 in amino acids: CATSDTGPRRTGELFF. DNA of the CDR3: TGTGCCACCAGTGATACTGGACCCCGGAGGACCGGGGAGCTGTTTTTT.

The J gene is TRBJ2-7, the V gene TRBV9; 9 positions match TRBD1. The CDR3 length is 13 residues. CDR1 is SGDLS, CDR2 YYNGEE, per germline. The V gene end was trimmed by 3 bases and the J gene end by 6 bases; junction bases not matched to a gene: 4. The CDR3: CASSDGTGREQYF. CDR3 DNA: TGTGCCAGCAGCGACGGGACAGGGCGCGAGCAGTACTTC.

The chain has TRBV14 and TRBJ2-7, with 8 bases that match TRBD1. Germline V gene lookup returns CDR1 SGHDN and CDR2 FVKESK. This CDR3 has 16 residues. V lost 0 bases, J lost 4 bases, and 8 bases stayed unmatched. For the CDR3, the DNA is TGTGCCAGCAGCCAAGAACACGGGACAGGCGTGTACGAGCAGTACTTC. This translates into CASSQEHGTGVYEQYF. The full variable domain, rest sourced from reference TRBV14 and TRBJ2-7, is EAGVTQFPSHSVIEKGQTVTLRCDPISGHDNLYWYRRVMGKEIKFLLHFVKESKQDESGMPNNRFLAERTGGTYSTLKVQPAELEDSGVYFCASSQEHGTGVYEQYFGPGTRLTVT.

This chain uses TRBV27 with TRBJ2-7; TRBD2 agrees at 9 bases. The CDR3 is made up of 16 amino acids. Trimming cost V 5 bases and J 5 bases; bases outside gene matches: 13. Germline assignment: CDR1 MNHEY and CDR2 SMNVEV (reference sequence). CDR3 sequence (DNA): TGTGCCAGCAGTCAGTCTATGGGATTAGCGGGAGACGAGCAGTACTTC. This encodes CASSQSMGLAGDEQYF.

The V gene is TRBV28, the J gene TRBJ1-1; D unclear. The CDR3 runs 15 residues. Germline CDR1 and CDR2: MDHEN and SYDVKM. V gave up 6 bases and J gave up 2 bases, with 16 bases separating them. CDR3 amino acids: CASRAGPRPNTEAFF. The DNA for the CDR3 is TGTGCCAGCAGGGCGGGCCCGAGGCCCAACACTGAAGCTTTCTTT.